This is a list of T cell receptor beta chains from one sample in a study of shared clonotypes between healthy human individuals. Produced via immunoSEQ multiplex PCR; TCRdb's table is partial and in-frame only. The data show about 2.4 million clones, roughly 93% seen once. Sequencing was performed on naive CD4+ T cells from PBMCs. These receptors originate from a man younger than 35 in good health. Some clones in this sample may be carry-over from other donors' samples. The CDR3 runs from the conserved cysteine through the conserved F or W. The order of the fields is V gene, J gene, clone size, D gene, CDR3 DNA, CDR3 protein. The D gene is left open where the match is weak. Some rows have no size entry. The others give once, few or many, or a class for an expanded clone.

TRBV2	TRBJ2-1	.	.	TGTGCCAGCAGTGAATTTGGGAAAAGCTCCTACAATGAGCAGTTCTTC	CASSEFGKSSYNEQFF
TRBV27	TRBJ2-7	.	TRBD2	TGTGCCAGCAGTTTATTCCAAAGATCCTGGACTAGCGGGAGGGCGGGAGACTTCTACGAGCAGTACTTC	CASSLFQRSWTSGRAGDFYEQYF
TRBV28	TRBJ2-7	.	.	TGTGCCAGCAATGTAGGGTCATCCTACGAGCAGTACTTC	CASNVGSSYEQYF
TRBV25-1	TRBJ1-1	.	.	TGTGCCAGCAGTGAATTGGGGCAAAACACTGAAGCTTTCTTT	CASSELGQNTEAFF
TRBV5-1	TRBJ2-7	.	.	TGCGCCAGCAGCCTGGGGATCTCCTACGAGCAGTACTTC	CASSLGISYEQYF
TRBV5-1	TRBJ2-5	.	.	TGCGCCAGCAGCTCCTCTTTGGAGACCCAGTACTTC	CASSSSLETQYF
TRBV18	TRBJ2-1	.	TRBD2	TGTGCCAGCTCACCACCAAACGGGAGGGCCGGAGGCAATGAGCAGTTCTTC	CASSPPNGRAGGNEQFF
TRBV29-1	TRBJ2-1	.	TRBD1	TGCAGCGCCCGGGACAGGGGGACTCACAATGAGCAGTTCTTC	CSARDRGTHNEQFF
TRBV5-1	TRBJ1-4	.	.	TGCGCCAGCCGGGGACAAGCAACTAATGAAAAACTGTTTTTT	CASRGQATNEKLFF
TRBV23-1	TRBJ2-3	.	TRBD2	TGCGCCAGCAGTCAGACGGGACTAGCGGATACTGGGACAGATACGCAGTATTTT	CASSQTGLADTGTDTQYF
TRBV7-9	TRBJ2-2	.	TRBD1	TGTGCCAGCAGCTTAGGGCGACAGGGGGCGTCCGGGGAGCTGTTTTTT	CASSLGRQGASGELFF
TRBV5-1	TRBJ2-3	.	TRBD1	TGCGCCAGCAGCTTGGGACAGGGGGCGGATACGCAGTATTTT	CASSLGQGADTQYF
TRBV15	TRBJ2-1	.	TRBD2	TGTGCCACCAGCAGAGGAAGGGGACTAGCTAACGAGCAGTTCTTC	CATSRGRGLANEQFF
TRBV4-2	TRBJ2-7	.	.	TGTGCCAGCAGCCAAGACGCAGGGGCCGAGCAGTACTTC	CASSQDAGAEQYF
TRBV28	TRBJ1-1	.	.	TGTGCCAGCATCCCTAGCGGCCCCACTGAAGCTTTCTTT	CASIPSGPTEAFF
TRBV7-9	TRBJ1-2	few	.	TGTGCCAGCAGCACCGCTCAATCGGCCTCCAAGCTAGGAACCTTC	CASSTAQSASKLGTF
TRBV5-1	TRBJ1-4	.	.	TGCGCCAGCAGCCAGACGGCAACTAATGAAAAACTGTTTTTT	CASSQTATNEKLFF
TRBV5-5	TRBJ1-1	.	.	TGTGCCAGCAGCTTGGTACGTGGCAGTTGGACTGAAGCTTTCTTT	CASSLVRGSWTEAFF
TRBV5-4	TRBJ1-1	.	.	TGTGCCAGCAGCCCGGCAGCTACAGGACACACTGAAGCTTTCTTT	CASSPAATGHTEAFF
TRBV4-3	TRBJ2-5	.	.	TGCGCCAGCAGCCAAGATCGGAGGCATAGAGAGACCCAGTACTTC	CASSQDRRHRETQYF